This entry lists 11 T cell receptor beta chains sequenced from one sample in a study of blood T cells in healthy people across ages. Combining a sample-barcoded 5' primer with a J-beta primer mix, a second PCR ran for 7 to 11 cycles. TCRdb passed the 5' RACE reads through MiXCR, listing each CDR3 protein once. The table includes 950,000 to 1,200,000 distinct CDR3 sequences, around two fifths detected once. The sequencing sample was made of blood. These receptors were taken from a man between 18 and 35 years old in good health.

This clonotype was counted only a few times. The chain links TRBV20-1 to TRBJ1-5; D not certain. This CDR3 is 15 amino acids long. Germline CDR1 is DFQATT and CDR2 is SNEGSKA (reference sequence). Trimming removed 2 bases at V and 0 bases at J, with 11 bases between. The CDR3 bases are TGCAGTGCTAGATCGCCAGAGGATAGCAATCAGCCCCAGCATTTT. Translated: CSARSPEDSNQPQHF.

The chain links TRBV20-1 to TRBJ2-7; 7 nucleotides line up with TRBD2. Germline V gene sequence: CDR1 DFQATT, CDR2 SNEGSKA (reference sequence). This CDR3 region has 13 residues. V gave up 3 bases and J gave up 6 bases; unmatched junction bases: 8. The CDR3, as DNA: TGCAGTGCTAGTACCAGCGGGGAAGGCGAGCAGTACTTC. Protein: CSASTSGEGEQYF.

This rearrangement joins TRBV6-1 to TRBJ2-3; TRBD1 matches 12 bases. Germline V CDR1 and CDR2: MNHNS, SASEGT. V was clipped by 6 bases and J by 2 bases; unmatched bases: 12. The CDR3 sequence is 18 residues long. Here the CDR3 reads CASRRFGTGGHYTDTQYF. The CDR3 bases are TGTGCCAGCAGGAGATTCGGGACAGGGGGCCACTACACAGATACGCAGTATTTT.

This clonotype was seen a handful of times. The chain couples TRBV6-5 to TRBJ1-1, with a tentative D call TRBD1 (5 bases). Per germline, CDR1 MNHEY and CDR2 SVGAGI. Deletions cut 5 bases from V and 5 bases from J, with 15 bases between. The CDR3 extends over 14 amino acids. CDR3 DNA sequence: TGTGCCAGCAGTCAACCCGGGGGAGGGACTGAAGCTTTCTTT. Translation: CASSQPGGGTEAFF.

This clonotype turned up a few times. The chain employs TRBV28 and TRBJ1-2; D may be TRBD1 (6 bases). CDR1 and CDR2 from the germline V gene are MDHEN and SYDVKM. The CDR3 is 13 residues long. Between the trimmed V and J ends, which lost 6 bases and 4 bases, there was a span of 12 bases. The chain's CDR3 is CASRPTGSYGYTF. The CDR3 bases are TGTGCCAGCAGACCGACAGGTTCCTATGGCTACACCTTC.

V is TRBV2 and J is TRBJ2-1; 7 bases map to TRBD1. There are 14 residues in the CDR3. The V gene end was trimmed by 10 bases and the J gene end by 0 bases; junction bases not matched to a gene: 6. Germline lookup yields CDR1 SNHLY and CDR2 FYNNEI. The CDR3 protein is CATYRDSSYNEQFF. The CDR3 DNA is TGTGCCACCTACCGGGACAGCTCCTACAATGAGCAGTTCTTC.

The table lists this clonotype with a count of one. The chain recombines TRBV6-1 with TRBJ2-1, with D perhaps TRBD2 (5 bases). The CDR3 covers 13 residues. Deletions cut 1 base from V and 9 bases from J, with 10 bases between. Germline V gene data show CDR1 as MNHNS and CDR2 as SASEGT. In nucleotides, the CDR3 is TGTGCCAGCAGTGAAGGCGGACTGACTGAGCAGTTCTTC. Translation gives CASSEGGLTEQFF.

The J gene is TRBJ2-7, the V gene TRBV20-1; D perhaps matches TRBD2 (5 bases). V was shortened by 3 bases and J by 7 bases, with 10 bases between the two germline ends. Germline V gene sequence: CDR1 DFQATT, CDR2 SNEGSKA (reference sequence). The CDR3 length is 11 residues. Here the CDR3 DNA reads TGCAGTGCTAGGAGGGAAGGAGAGCAGTACTTC. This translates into CSARREGEQYF.

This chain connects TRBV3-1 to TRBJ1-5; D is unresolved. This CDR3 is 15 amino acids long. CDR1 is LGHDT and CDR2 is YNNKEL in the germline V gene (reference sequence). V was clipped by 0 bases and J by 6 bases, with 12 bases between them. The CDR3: CASSQDRGLSQPQHF. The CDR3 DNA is TGTGCCAGCAGCCAAGATAGAGGGTTGAGTCAGCCCCAGCATTTT.

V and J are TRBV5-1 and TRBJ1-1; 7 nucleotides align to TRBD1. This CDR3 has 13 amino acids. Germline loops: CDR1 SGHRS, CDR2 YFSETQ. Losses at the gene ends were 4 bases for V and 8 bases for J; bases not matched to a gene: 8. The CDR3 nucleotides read TGCGCCAGCAGCGGACTACAGGGGACCGAAGCTTTCTTT. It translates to CASSGLQGTEAFF.

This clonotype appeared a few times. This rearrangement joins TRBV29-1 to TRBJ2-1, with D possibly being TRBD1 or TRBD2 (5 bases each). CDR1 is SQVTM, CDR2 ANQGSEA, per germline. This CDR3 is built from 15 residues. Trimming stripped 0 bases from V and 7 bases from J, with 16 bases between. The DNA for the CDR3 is TGCAGCGTTGAAGAAGTTTGGGACCCGACAAATGAGCAGTTCTTC. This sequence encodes CSVEEVWDPTNEQFF.